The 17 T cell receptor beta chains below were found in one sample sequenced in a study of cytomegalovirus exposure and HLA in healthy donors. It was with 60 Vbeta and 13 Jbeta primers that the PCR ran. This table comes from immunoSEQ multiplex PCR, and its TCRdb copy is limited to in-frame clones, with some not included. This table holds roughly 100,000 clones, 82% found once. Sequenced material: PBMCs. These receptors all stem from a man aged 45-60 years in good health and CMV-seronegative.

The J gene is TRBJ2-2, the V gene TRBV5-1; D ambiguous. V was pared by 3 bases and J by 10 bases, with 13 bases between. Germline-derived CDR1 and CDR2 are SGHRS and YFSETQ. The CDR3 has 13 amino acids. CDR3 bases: TGCGCCAGCAGCTCCCCCCAGGTGGCGGAGCTGTTTTTT. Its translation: CASSSPQVAELFF. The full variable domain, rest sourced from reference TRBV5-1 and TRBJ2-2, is KAGVTQTPRYLIKTRGQQVTLSCSPISGHRSVSWYQQTPGQGLQFLFEYFSETQRNKGNFPGRFSGRQFSNSRSEMNVSTLELGDSALYLCASSSPQVAELFFGEGSRLTVL.

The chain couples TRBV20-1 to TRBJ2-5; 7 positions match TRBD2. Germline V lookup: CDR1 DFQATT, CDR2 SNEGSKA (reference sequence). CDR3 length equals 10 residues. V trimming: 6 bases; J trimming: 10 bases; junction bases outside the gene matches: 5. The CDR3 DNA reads TGCAGTGCCCTATGGACTAGCCAGTACTTC. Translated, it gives CSALWTSQYF.

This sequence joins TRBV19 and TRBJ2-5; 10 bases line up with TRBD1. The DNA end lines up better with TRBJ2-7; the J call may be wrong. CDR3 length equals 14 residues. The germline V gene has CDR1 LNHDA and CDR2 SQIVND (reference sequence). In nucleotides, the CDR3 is TGTGCCAGTAATCCGGGACAGGGGTCCTACGAGCAGTACTTC. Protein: CASNPGQGSYEQYF.

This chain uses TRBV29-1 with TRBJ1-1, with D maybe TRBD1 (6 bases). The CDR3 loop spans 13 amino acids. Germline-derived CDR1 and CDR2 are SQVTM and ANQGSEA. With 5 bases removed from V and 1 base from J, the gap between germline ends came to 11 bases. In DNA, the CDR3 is TGCAGCGTTTTACAGGGTGGGAACACTGAAGCTTTCTTT. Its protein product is CSVLQGGNTEAFF. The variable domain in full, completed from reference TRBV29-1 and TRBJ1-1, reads SAVISQKPSRDICQRGTSLTIQCQVDSQVTMMFWYRQQPGQSLTLIATANQGSEATYESGFVIDKFPISRPNLTFSTLTVSNMSPEDSSIYLCSVLQGGNTEAFFGQGTRLTVV.

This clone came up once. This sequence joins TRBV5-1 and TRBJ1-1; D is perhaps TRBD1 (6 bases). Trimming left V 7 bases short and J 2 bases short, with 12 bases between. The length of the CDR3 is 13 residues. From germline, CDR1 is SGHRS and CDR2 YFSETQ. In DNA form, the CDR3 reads TGCGCCAGCGGCATACAGGGAAACACTGAAGCTTTCTTT. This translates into CASGIQGNTEAFF.

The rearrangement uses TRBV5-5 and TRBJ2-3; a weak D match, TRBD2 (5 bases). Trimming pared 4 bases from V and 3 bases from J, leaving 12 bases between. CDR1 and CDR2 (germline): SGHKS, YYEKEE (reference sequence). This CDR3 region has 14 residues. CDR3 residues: CASSRDRGTDTQYF. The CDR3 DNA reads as TGTGCCAGCAGCCGGGATCGGGGTACAGATACGCAGTATTTT.

The chain's CDR3 is CASSQPGGEETQYF. In nucleotides, the CDR3 is TGTGCCAGCAGCCAACCGGGGGGAGAAGAGACCCAGTACTTC. The chain has TRBV4-2 and TRBJ2-5; 7 bases map to TRBD2. Germline V lookup: CDR1 LGHNA, CDR2 YNFKEQ. The CDR3 is made up of 14 amino acids. The V segment lost 2 bases and the J segment 3 bases; nucleotides outside the gene matches: 3.

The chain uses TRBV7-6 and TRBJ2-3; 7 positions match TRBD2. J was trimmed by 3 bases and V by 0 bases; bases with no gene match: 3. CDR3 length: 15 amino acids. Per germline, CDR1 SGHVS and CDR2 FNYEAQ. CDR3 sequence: CASSLAGGWTDTQYF. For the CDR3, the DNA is TGTGCCAGCAGCTTAGCCGGGGGGTGGACAGATACGCAGTATTTT.

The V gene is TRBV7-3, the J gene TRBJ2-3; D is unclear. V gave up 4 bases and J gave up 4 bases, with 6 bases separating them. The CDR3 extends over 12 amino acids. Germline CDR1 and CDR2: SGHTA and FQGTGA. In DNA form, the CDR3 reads TGTGCCAGCAGCTCAGGTTCAGATACGCAGTATTTT. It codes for CASSSGSDTQYF.

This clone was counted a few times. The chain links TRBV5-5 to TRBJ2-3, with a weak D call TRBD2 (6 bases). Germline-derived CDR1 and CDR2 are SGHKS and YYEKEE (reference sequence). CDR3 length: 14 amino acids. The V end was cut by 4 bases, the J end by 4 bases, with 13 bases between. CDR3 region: CASSRPPGADTQYF. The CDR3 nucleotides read TGTGCCAGCAGCCGACCCCCGGGAGCAGATACGCAGTATTTT.

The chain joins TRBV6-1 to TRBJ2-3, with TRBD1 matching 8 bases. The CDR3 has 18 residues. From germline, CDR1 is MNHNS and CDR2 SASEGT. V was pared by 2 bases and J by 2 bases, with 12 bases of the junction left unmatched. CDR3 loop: CASSERARGLGTTDTQYF. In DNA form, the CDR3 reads TGTGCCAGCAGTGAAAGGGCCAGGGGGCTCGGGACCACAGATACGCAGTATTTT.

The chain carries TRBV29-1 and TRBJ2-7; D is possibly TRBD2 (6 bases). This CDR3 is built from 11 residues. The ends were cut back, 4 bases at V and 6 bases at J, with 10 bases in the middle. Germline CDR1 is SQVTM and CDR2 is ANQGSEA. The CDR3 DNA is TGCAGCGTTGGCCAGGGAGGCGAGCAGTACGTC. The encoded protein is CSVGQGGEQYV.

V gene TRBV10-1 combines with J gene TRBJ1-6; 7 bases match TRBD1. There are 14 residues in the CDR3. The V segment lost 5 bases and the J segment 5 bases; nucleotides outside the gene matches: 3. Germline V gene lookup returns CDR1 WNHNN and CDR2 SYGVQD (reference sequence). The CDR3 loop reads CASSMGQNNSPLHF. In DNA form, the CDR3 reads TGCGCCAGCAGTATGGGACAGAATAATTCACCCCTCCACTTT.

CDR3 loop: CASSLRLAGGTDTQYF. The CDR3 coding sequence is TGTGCCAGCAGCTTAAGACTAGCGGGGGGCACAGATACGCAGTATTTT. The chain uses TRBV7-6 and TRBJ2-3; 12 positions match TRBD2. In germline, CDR1 is SGHVS, CDR2 FNYEAQ. After removal of 2 bases from V and 1 base from J, the junction contained 1 base not matched to a gene. This CDR3 region has 16 residues. The variable domain in full, with the rest retrieved from reference TRBV7-6 and TRBJ2-3, is GAGVSQSPRYKVTKRGQDVALRCDPISGHVSLYWYRQALGQGPEFLTYFNYEAQQDKSGLPNDRFSAERPEGSISTLTIQRTEQRDSAMYRCASSLRLAGGTDTQYFGPGTRLTVL.

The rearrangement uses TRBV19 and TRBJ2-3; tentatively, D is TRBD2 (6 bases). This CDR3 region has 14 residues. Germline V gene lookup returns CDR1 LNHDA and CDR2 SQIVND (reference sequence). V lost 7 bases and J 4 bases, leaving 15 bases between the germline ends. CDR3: CASTRPRRADTQYF. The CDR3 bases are TGTGCCAGTACGCGCCCACGGAGGGCAGATACGCAGTATTTT.

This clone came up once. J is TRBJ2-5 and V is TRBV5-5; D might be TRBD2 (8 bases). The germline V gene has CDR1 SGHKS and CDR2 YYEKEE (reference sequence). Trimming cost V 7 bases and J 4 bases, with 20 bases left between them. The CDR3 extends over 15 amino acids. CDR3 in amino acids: CASLRGRTGPETQYF. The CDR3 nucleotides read TGTGCCAGCCTTCGCGGGAGGACAGGTCCAGAGACCCAGTACTTC.

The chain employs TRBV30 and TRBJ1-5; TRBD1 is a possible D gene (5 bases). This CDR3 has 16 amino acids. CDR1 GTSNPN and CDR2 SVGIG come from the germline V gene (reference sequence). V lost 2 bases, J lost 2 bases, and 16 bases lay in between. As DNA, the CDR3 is TGTGCCTGGAGTCCTGCCCCCGGGGGACGCAATCAGCCCCAGCATTTT. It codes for CAWSPAPGGRNQPQHF.